These 32 T cell receptor beta chains share one sample of origin, sequenced in a study of blood T cell repertoires in COVID-19. Assay used: immunoSEQ multiplex PCR; TCRdb lists only in-frame clones, some missing. This sample has roughly 21,000 clones, with around 82% found just once. Sequenced material: peripheral blood. These receptors were taken from a human donor in a cohort sampled during active COVID-19.

The J gene is TRBJ1-5, the V gene TRBV6-5; no reliable D call. The CDR3 runs to 15 residues. The germline gives CDR1 MNHEY, CDR2 SVGAGI. Trimming left V 8 bases short and J 4 bases short, with 18 bases between. The CDR3 bases are TGTGCCAGCCGACCAAGAGCGGCAGAGAATCAGCCCCAGCATTTT. Translated: CASRPRAAENQPQHF.

V and J are TRBV2 and TRBJ1-1; no reliable D call. The V gene lost 5 bases and the J gene lost 5 bases, with 9 bases spanning the gap. The CDR3 covers 12 residues. The germline V gene has CDR1 SNHLY and CDR2 FYNNEI. CDR3 amino acids: CASSTSWTEAFF. CDR3 in DNA: TGTGCCAGCAGTACTAGTTGGACTGAAGCTTTCTTT. The variable domain in full, with the rest retrieved from reference TRBV2 and TRBJ1-1, is EPEVTQTPSHQVTQMGQEVILRCVPISNHLYFYWYRQILGQKVEFLVSFYNNEISEKSEIFDDQFSVERPDGSNFTLKIRSTKLEDSAMYFCASSTSWTEAFFGQGTRLTVV.

The chain carries TRBV5-1 and TRBJ2-6; D not certain. This CDR3 contains 16 residues. The germline V gene encodes CDR1 SGHRS and CDR2 YFSETQ. V was trimmed by 2 bases and J by 4 bases, leaving 13 bases between them. CDR3 DNA sequence: TGCGCCAGCAGCTTTGACACAGACCTCGGGGCCAACGTCCTGACTTTC. Its translation is CASSFDTDLGANVLTF. The full variable domain, rest sourced from reference TRBV5-1 and TRBJ2-6, is KAGVTQTPRYLIKTRGQQVTLSCSPISGHRSVSWYQQTPGQGLQFLFEYFSETQRNKGNFPGRFSGRQFSNSRSEMNVSTLELGDSALYLCASSFDTDLGANVLTFGAGSRLTVL.

The V gene is TRBV24-1, the J gene TRBJ2-5; 7 nucleotides align to TRBD2. Germline CDR1 KGHDR, CDR2 SFDVKD. There are 16 residues in the CDR3. Germline trimming cut 9 bases from V and 5 bases from J; bases unmatched to any gene: 17. CDR3 region: CATGGRRGGSRETQYF. CDR3 nucleotides: TGTGCCACCGGGGGGAGGCGGGGAGGGTCCCGGGAGACCCAGTACTTC.

The chain is built from TRBV29-1 and TRBJ2-3; TRBD2 is a possible D gene (7 bases). Per the germline V gene, CDR1 is SQVTM and CDR2 is ANQGSEA. The CDR3 is made up of 15 amino acids. V was shortened by 5 bases and J by 0 bases, with 15 bases between the two germline ends. In DNA, the CDR3 is TGCAGCGTTTTAACCGCGGGGGCTAGCACAGATACGCAGTATTTT. It encodes CSVLTAGASTDTQYF.

The genes are TRBV5-4 and TRBJ2-5; TRBD2 matches at 13 bases. This CDR3 spans 16 amino acids. Looked up from germline, CDR1 is SGHNT and CDR2 is YYREEE (reference sequence). The junction had 7 bases not matched to a gene; V was cut back by 3 bases and J by 5 bases. The CDR3 here is CASSSLAGGPGETQYF. The CDR3 DNA sequence: TGTGCCAGCAGCTCACTAGCGGGGGGGCCGGGTGAGACCCAGTACTTC.

The J gene is TRBJ1-1, the V gene TRBV4-3; unclear D gene. Trimming pared 0 bases from V and 10 bases from J, leaving 12 bases between. CDR3 length equals 13 residues. Germline V lookup: CDR1 LGHNA, CDR2 YSLEER. CDR3 in amino acids: CASSQDLWEGAFF. The CDR3 DNA is TGCGCCAGCAGCCAAGATCTTTGGGAGGGAGCTTTCTTT.

The chain combines TRBV27 with TRBJ1-1; D is uncertain. The CDR3 spans 14 residues. The germline CDR1 and CDR2 sequences are MNHEY and SMNVEV (reference sequence). V was shortened by 6 bases and J by 4 bases, with 15 bases between the two germline ends. CDR3 bases: TGTGCCAGCAGCCCACCGGGTCCTACCACTGAAGCTTTCTTT. Amino acid sequence: CASSPPGPTTEAFF.

The chain uses TRBV5-6 and TRBJ2-5, with 7 bases matching TRBD2. The J segment lost 4 bases and the V segment lost 2 bases, leaving 8 bases of the junction unmatched. Germline V gives CDR1 SGHDT, CDR2 YYEEEE. This CDR3 has 15 amino acids. The CDR3: CASSFTGGILETQYF. The CDR3, as DNA: TGTGCCAGCAGCTTTACGGGGGGAATTTTAGAGACCCAGTACTTC.

The V call is TRBV18, the J call TRBJ2-7; D gene ambiguous. The V end was cut by 4 bases, the J end by 6 bases, with 7 bases between. From germline, CDR1 is KGHSH and CDR2 LQKENI. CDR3 length equals 11 residues. The CDR3 DNA follows: TGTGCCAGCTCACTAGCCTCCGAGCAGTACTTC. Protein product: CASSLASEQYF.

This clone has more than one count but fewer than ten. The rearrangement links TRBV30 to TRBJ1-4, with 10 bases identical to TRBD1. Germline V gene lookup returns CDR1 GTSNPN and CDR2 SVGIG (reference sequence). The CDR3 totals 13 residues. V lost 6 bases and J lost 6; bases outside the gene matches: 4. The CDR3 nucleotides are TGTGCCTGTCCGACAGGGGGCTATGAAAAACTGTTTTTT. It specifies CACPTGGYEKLFF.

This chain connects TRBV19 to TRBJ1-4; D not resolved. Deletions cut 3 bases from V and 8 bases from J, with 16 bases between. The CDR3 is made up of 15 amino acids. Germline V gene lookup returns CDR1 LNHDA and CDR2 SQIVND (reference sequence). The CDR3 DNA sequence: TGTGCCAGTAGTATGTTGGGCAGAGTAAGAGAAAAACTGTTTTTT. Translation: CASSMLGRVREKLFF.

This chain joins TRBV19 and TRBJ1-1; weak D call: TRBD1 (6 bases). The CDR3 length is 13 residues. Germline assignment: CDR1 LNHDA and CDR2 SQIVND (reference sequence). Trimming shortened V by 3 bases and J by 5 bases, and 10 bases separated the two germline ends. This CDR3 reads CASSIWGRTEAFF. The CDR3, as DNA: TGTGCCAGTAGTATTTGGGGGCGGACTGAAGCTTTCTTT.

The CDR3 reads CASSLTSYEQYF. The DNA for the CDR3 is TGTGCCAGCAGCTTGACTTCCTACGAGCAGTACTTC. V and J are TRBV5-6 and TRBJ2-7; the D is unclear. Germline V gene sequence: CDR1 SGHDT, CDR2 YYEEEE. V dropped 1 base and J dropped 1 base, with 3 bases sitting between them. CDR3 length equals 12 residues. Combining the CDR3 with reference TRBV5-6 and TRBJ2-7 gives the whole variable domain DAGVTQSPTHLIKTRGQQVTLRCSPKSGHDTVSWYQQALGQGPQFIFQYYEEEERQRGNFPDRFSGHQFPNYSSELNVNALLLGDSALYLCASSLTSYEQYFGPGTRLTVT.

The CDR3 coding sequence is TGTGCCAGCAGTGCCCGACAGGGCCGGAACACCGGGGAGCTGTTTTTT. It codes for CASSARQGRNTGELFF. This chain joins TRBV11-2 and TRBJ2-2; 7 bases match TRBD1. The ends lost 6 bases at V and 1 base at J; junction bases unmatched: 8. In germline, CDR1 is SGHAT, CDR2 FQNNGV. The CDR3 length is 16 residues.

This clone was counted a single time. The chain couples TRBV6-5 to TRBJ1-5; possible D gene TRBD1, 5 bases. This CDR3 contains 14 residues. The germline CDR1 and CDR2 sequences are MNHEY and SVGAGI. V lost 6 bases, J lost 7 bases, and 16 bases lay in between. In DNA form, the CDR3 reads TGTGCCAGCAGACCGAACATGGCAGGGCAGCCCCAGCATTTT. Translation: CASRPNMAGQPQHF.

This chain uses TRBV5-5 with TRBJ1-2; 8 nucleotides agree with TRBD1. Germline trimming cut 0 bases from V and 1 base from J; bases unmatched to any gene: 2. CDR1 and CDR2 from the germline V gene are SGHKS and YYEKEE (reference sequence). The CDR3 runs to 15 residues. The CDR3: CASSLGQGLNYGYTF. The CDR3 coding sequence is TGTGCCAGCAGCTTGGGACAGGGGCTTAACTATGGCTACACCTTC. Looking up the rest from reference TRBV5-5 and TRBJ1-2 gives the full variable domain: DAGVTQSPTHLIKTRGQQVTLRCSPISGHKSVSWYQQVLGQGPQFIFQYYEKEERGRGNFPDRFSARQFPNYSSELNVNALLLGDSALYLCASSLGQGLNYGYTFGSGTRLTVV.

The chain is built from TRBV3-1 (or the pseudogene TRBV3-2) and TRBJ2-1, with 13 bases matching TRBD2. Germline CDR1 is LGHDT and CDR2 is YNNKEL (reference sequence). The ends lost 3 bases at V and 7 bases at J; junction bases unmatched: 9. The CDR3 extends over 17 amino acids. CDR3 residues: CASSHLRLAGGRNEQFF. The CDR3 nucleotides are TGTGCCAGCAGCCACTTAAGACTAGCGGGGGGTAGGAATGAGCAGTTCTTC.

The chain recombines TRBV5-4 with TRBJ2-2, with TRBD1 matching 9 bases. Germline CDR1 and CDR2: SGHNT and YYREEE (reference sequence). The junction had 7 bases not matched to a gene; V was cut back by 0 bases and J by 7 bases. The CDR3 runs 16 residues. As DNA, the CDR3 is TGTGCCAGCAGCTTGGCGCACAGGGGGCTGGGCGGGGAGCTGTTTTTT. It codes for CASSLAHRGLGGELFF.

The sample holds a few counts of this clone. The gene calls are TRBV6-5 and TRBJ1-1, with D possibly being TRBD1 (6 bases). V was shortened by 3 bases and J by 2 bases, with 10 bases between the two germline ends. This CDR3 region has 14 residues. CDR1 and CDR2 from the germline V gene are MNHEY and SVGAGI. The chain's CDR3 is CASSYRTANTEAFF. DNA for the CDR3: TGTGCCAGCAGTTATAGGACAGCAAACACTGAAGCTTTCTTT.

The chain carries TRBV6-1 and TRBJ1-5, with D unclear. Germline V gene lookup returns CDR1 MNHNS and CDR2 SASEGT. Trimming took 4 bases from V and 2 from J, leaving 18 bases between them. The CDR3 loop spans 17 amino acids. CDR3 sequence reads: CASSAMIIVVGNQPQHF. The CDR3 DNA is TGTGCCAGCAGTGCAATGATAATAGTAGTCGGCAATCAGCCCCAGCATTTT.

The chain carries TRBV30 and TRBJ1-1; D is undetermined. The CDR3 runs 14 residues. With 5 bases removed from V and 1 base from J, the gap between germline ends came to 14 bases. The germline gives CDR1 GTSNPN, CDR2 SVGIG (reference sequence). Here the CDR3 reads CAWSRGRKNTEAFF. The CDR3 nucleotides read TGTGCCTGGTCTAGAGGGAGAAAGAACACTGAAGCTTTCTTT.

In its sample, this clone was seen a few times. This sequence joins TRBV19 and TRBJ2-6; possibly TRBD2 for D (6 bases). Between the trimmed V and J ends, which lost 4 bases and 0 bases, there was a span of 13 bases. The CDR3 length is 17 residues. The V gene's germline CDR1 is LNHDA and CDR2 SQIVND (reference sequence). CDR3 protein: CASSKEGPASGANVLTF. CDR3 nucleotide sequence: TGTGCCAGTAGTAAGGAGGGACCCGCCTCTGGGGCCAACGTCCTGACTTTC.

This clone was picked up a small number of times. The V and J genes are TRBV5-8 and TRBJ1-5; the D gene is possibly TRBD1 (5 bases). V was cut by 7 bases and J by 2 bases, with 16 bases left in between. Germline CDR1 SGHTS, CDR2 YDEGEE. CDR3 length: 15 residues. The CDR3 coding sequence is TGTGCCAGCTATGGGGGGGAGTATGGCAATCAGCCCCAGCATTTT. Protein product: CASYGGEYGNQPQHF.

The chain recombines TRBV29-1 with TRBJ2-7, with D perhaps matching TRBD1 (6 bases). The germline V gene has CDR1 SQVTM and CDR2 ANQGSEA. Trimming stripped 7 bases from V and 3 bases from J, with 16 bases between. The CDR3 is 13 residues long. CDR3 loop: CSGKQGLGYEQYF. CDR3 in DNA: TGCAGCGGTAAACAGGGCCTAGGCTACGAGCAGTACTTC.

The V call is TRBV29-1, the J call TRBJ2-7; D is uncertain. CDR1 is SQVTM, CDR2 ANQGSEA, per germline. V dropped 0 bases and J dropped 11 bases, with 11 bases sitting between them. The CDR3 runs 11 residues. This CDR3 reads CSVEDQVDKYF. The CDR3 DNA follows: TGCAGCGTTGAAGATCAGGTAGATAAGTACTTC.

This chain uses TRBV11-2 with TRBJ2-5; 8 nucleotides agree with TRBD2. Trimming took 3 bases from V and 5 from J; bases not matched to a gene: 8. CDR1 SGHAT and CDR2 FQNNGV come from the germline V gene. This CDR3 region has 15 residues. The CDR3 region is CASSFTGGPGETQYF. The CDR3 DNA sequence: TGTGCCAGCAGCTTTACGGGGGGGCCAGGGGAGACCCAGTACTTC.

The chain is built from TRBV6-5 and TRBJ1-1; no clear D. The CDR3 consists of 15 residues. Trimming stripped 0 bases from V and 1 base from J, with 9 bases between. Germline loops: CDR1 MNHEY, CDR2 SVGAGI. CDR3: CASSYSSWRNTEAFF. The CDR3, as DNA: TGTGCCAGCAGTTACTCGAGCTGGAGGAACACTGAAGCTTTCTTT.

The chain uses TRBV6-5 and TRBJ1-2; possible D gene TRBD1, 6 bases. The CDR3 contains 14 residues. CDR1 is MNHEY, CDR2 SVGAGI, per germline. Deletions cut 6 bases from V and 8 bases from J, with 19 bases between. CDR3 DNA: TGTGCCAGCAGACCTACACGCCGACAGGCCGGCTACACCTTC. It yields the protein CASRPTRRQAGYTF.

The V gene is TRBV11-2, the J gene TRBJ2-1; 9 nucleotides agree with TRBD2. Germline values: CDR1 SGHAT, CDR2 FQNNGV. V lost 5 bases, J lost 6 bases, and 17 bases stayed unmatched. This CDR3 region has 18 residues. The CDR3 sequence is CASSPLARGGGFVNEQFF. The CDR3 DNA reads TGTGCCAGCAGCCCCCTTGCCCGCGGGGGGGGTTTCGTCAATGAGCAGTTCTTC.

This clone was seen more than once but under ten times. V gene TRBV5-1 combines with J gene TRBJ1-1; TRBD1 matches 7 bases. The germline V gene encodes CDR1 SGHRS and CDR2 YFSETQ. This CDR3 is 14 amino acids long. Trimming took 2 bases from V and 4 from J; bases not matched to a gene: 5. The CDR3 protein is CASSFGQVFTEAFF. The CDR3 nucleotides read TGCGCCAGCAGCTTCGGACAGGTGTTCACTGAAGCTTTCTTT.

V is TRBV7-2 and J is TRBJ1-1, with D possibly TRBD1 on 5 matching bases. The CDR3 contains 14 residues. CDR1 and CDR2 (germline): SGHTA, FQGNSA. Trimming shortened V by 5 bases and J by 3 bases, and 13 bases separated the two germline ends. CDR3: CASSQTVVHTEAFF. The DNA for the CDR3 is TGTGCCAGCAGCCAGACAGTTGTGCACACTGAAGCTTTCTTT.